This TCR beta chain was retrieved from a study of T cell repertoires in aging, cancer and after chemotherapy. Turning to the study itself: Donors were grouped into six age bands spanning 30 or younger through 70 or older. Glioblastoma patients receiving temozolomide-based therapy gave paired samples before and after chemotherapy.

CDR3 size: 13 residues. Trimming took off 5 bases at V and 8 bases at J, with 15 bases between the two ends. The template was genomic DNA from peripheral blood, not RNA. Rearranged V-D-J TRB sequences were amplified with a mixed TRB-A/B primer pool. TCRdb fed the multiplex PCR reads into MiXCR, producing one record per CDR3 protein. The table has 2,300 or so distinct CDR3 sequences, approximately 24% seen once. This chain uses TRBV12-3 or TRBV12-4 with TRBJ1-1; D perhaps matches TRBD1 (6 bases). The clonotype was recovered from a human donor with a solid tumor. Sequencing input: blood. This chain's CDR3 is CASSIRDTTEAFF. CDR3 coding DNA: TGTGCCAGCAGTATCAGGGACACGACGGAAGCTTTCTTT.